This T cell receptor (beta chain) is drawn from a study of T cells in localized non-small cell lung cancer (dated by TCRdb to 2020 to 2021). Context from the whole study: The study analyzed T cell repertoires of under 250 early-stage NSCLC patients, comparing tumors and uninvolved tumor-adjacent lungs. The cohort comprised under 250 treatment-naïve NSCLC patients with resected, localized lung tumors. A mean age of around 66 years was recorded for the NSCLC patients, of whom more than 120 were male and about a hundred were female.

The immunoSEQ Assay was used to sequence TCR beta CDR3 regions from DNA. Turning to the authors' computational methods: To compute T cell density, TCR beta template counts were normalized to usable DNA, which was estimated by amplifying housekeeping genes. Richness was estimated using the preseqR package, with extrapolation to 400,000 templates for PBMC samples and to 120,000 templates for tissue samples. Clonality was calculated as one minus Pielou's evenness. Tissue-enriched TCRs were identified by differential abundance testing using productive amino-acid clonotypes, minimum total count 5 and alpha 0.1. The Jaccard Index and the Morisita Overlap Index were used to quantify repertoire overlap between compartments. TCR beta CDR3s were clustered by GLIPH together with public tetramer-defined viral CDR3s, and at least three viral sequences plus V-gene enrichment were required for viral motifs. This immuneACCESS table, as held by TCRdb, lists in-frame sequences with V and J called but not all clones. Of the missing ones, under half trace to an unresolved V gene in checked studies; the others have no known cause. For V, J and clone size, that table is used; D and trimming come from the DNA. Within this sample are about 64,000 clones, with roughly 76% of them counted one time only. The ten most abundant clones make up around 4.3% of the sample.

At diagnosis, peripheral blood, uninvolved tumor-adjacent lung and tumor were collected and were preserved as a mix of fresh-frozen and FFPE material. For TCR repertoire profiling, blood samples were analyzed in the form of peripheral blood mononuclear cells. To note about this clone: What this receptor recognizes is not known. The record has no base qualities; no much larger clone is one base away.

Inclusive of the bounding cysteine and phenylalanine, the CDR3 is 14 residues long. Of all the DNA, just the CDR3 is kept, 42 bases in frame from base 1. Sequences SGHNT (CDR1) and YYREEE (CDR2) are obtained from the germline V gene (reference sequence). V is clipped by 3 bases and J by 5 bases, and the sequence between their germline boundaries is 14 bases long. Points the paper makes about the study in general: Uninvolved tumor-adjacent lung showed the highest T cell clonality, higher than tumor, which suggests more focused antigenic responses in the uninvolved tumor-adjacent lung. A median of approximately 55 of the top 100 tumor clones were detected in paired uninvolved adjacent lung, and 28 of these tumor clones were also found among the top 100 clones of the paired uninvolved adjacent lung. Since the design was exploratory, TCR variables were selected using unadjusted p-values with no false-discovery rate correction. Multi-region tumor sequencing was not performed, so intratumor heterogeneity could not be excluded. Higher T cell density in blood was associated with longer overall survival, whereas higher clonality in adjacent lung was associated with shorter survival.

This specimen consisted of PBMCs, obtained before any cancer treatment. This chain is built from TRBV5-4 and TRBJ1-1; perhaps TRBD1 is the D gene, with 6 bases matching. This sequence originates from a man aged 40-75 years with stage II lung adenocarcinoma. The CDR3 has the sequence CASSSTRGGTEAFF. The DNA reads TGTGCCAGCAGCTCAACCAGGGGAGGGACTGAAGCTTTCTTT. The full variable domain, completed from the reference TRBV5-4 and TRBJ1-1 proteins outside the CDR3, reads ETGVTQSPTHLIKTRGQQVTLRCSSQSGHNTVSWYQQALGQGPQFIFQYYREEENGRGNFPPRFSGLQFPNYSSELNVNALELDDSALYLCASSSTRGGTEAFFGQGTRLTVV.